This TCR beta chain is from a study of blood T cell repertoires in COVID-19. The protocol was immunoSEQ multiplex PCR, while the TCRdb copy is restricted to in-frame clones and leaves out a portion. The repertoire holds a few hundred thousand clones, with around nine tenths as singletons. Material: peripheral blood. The sequence was collected from a woman aged 65 to 85 with COVID-19, enrolled during active disease.

CDR3 coding DNA: TGTGCCATCAGTGAGTCCCCGGATCAGCCCCAGCATTTT. As protein: CAISESPDQPQHF. The rearrangement links TRBV10-3 to TRBJ1-5; D uncertain. V shed 0 bases and J shed 5 bases, with 5 bases lying between them. Germline V gene data show CDR1 as ENHRY and CDR2 as SYGVKD. The CDR3 extends over 13 amino acids.